The rows below give T cell receptor beta chains drawn from one sample of a study of T cells in tumors after PD-1 blockade. Assay: immunoSEQ multiplex PCR; the TCRdb copy retains only in-frame clones and omits some. There are around 45,000 clones in the sample; roughly three quarters occur only once, and approximately 8.3% lies in the top ten. The sequenced sample was PBMCs, obtained before anti-PD-1 therapy. The receptors come from a human donor with advanced basal cell or squamous cell carcinoma (not recorded which). The CDR3 runs from the conserved cysteine through the conserved F or W. A D gene is named only where the DNA matches it firmly. Rows give clone size only sometimes, using once, few, many, or a class for an expanded clone.

NA	TRBV15	NA	TRBJ1-1	TGTGCCACCAGCAGAGTCTCAGTCATGAACACTGAAGCTTTCTTT	CATSRVSVMNTEAFF
NA	TRBV27	NA	TRBJ2-5	TGTGCCAGCAGTTTAGGGGCTAGTAGTCAAGAGACCCAGTACTTC	CASSLGASSQETQYF
NA	TRBV7-6	NA	TRBJ2-7	TGTGCCAGCAGCTTGGAGACAGGAATCTCCTACGAGCAGTACTTC	CASSLETGISYEQYF
NA	TRBV6-5	TRBD2	TRBJ2-5	TGTGCCAGCAGTTACGGGTGGGAGGGCCACGAGACCCAGTACTTC	CASSYGWEGHETQYF
NA	TRBV6-6	NA	TRBJ2-6	TGTGCCAGCAGTCCTAATCTACTGCGGACCTCTGGGGCCAACGTCCTGACTTTC	CASSPNLLRTSGANVLTF
once	TRBV28	TRBD2	TRBJ2-7	TGTGCCAGCAGTCGGAGCGGGAGTGTATACGAGCAGTACTTC	CASSRSGSVYEQYF
few	TRBV3-1/TRBV3-2	TRBD2	TRBJ2-2	TGTGCCAGCAGCCAAGTAGTCGGGGGGGCAAACACCGGGGAGCTGTTTTTT	CASSQVVGGANTGELFF
NA	TRBV15	NA	TRBJ1-5	TGTGCCACCAGCAGAGATCTGGCGGGAAATCAGCCCCAGCATTTT	CATSRDLAGNQPQHF
NA	TRBV27	TRBD1	TRBJ1-5	TGTGCCAGCAGCCCAGGGACAGGTAACAATCAGCCCCAGCATTTT	CASSPGTGNNQPQHF
NA	TRBV7-2	NA	TRBJ2-2	TGTGCCAGCAGCTTAGGTCGGGAATTCACCGGGGAGCTGTTTTTT	CASSLGREFTGELFF
NA	TRBV7-3	NA	TRBJ1-1	TGTGCCAGCAGCTTAACGGATGGGGCAGGGGTAAGAGCTTTCTTT	CASSLTDGAGVRAFF
NA	TRBV28	TRBD2	TRBJ2-3	TGTGCCAGCAGCCCTAGCGGTATCCCGGGAGATACGCAGTATTTT	CASSPSGIPGDTQYF
NA	TRBV5-1	TRBD1	TRBJ1-5	TGCGCCAGCAGCGTGGGGACAGATAATCAGCCCCAGCATTTT	CASSVGTDNQPQHF
NA	TRBV6-5	NA	TRBJ1-2	TGTGCCAGCAGTTACTCGGGCGCTTGGACAGATGGCTACACCTTC	CASSYSGAWTDGYTF
NA	TRBV19	TRBD1	TRBJ2-5	TGTGCCAGTAGTACAACAGGGGTCCAAGAGACCCAGTACTTC	CASSTTGVQETQYF
NA	TRBV27	NA	TRBJ2-1	NA	CASSFGAGPNEQFF
once	TRBV4-2	NA	TRBJ1-2	TGTGCCAGCAGCCAAGTGAGACAGGCCAACTATGGCTACACCTTC	CASSQVRQANYGYTF
NA	TRBV7-3	TRBD1	TRBJ1-1	TGTGCCAGCAGCTTATCGGACAGGGCAGGGGCTTTCTTT	CASSLSDRAGAFF
NA	TRBV5-8	NA	TRBJ1-2	TGTGCCAGCAGCGGCAACAACTATGGCTACACCTTC	CASSGNNYGYTF
NA	TRBV5-5	TRBD2	TRBJ2-1	TGTGCCAGCAGCCTCGGGACTAGCGGGGGGGTATACAATGAGCAGTTCTTC	CASSLGTSGGVYNEQFF
NA	TRBV10-2	NA	TRBJ2-5	TGCGCCAGCAGTGAGTCGGGTTGGGAGACCCAGTACTTC	CASSESGWETQYF
few	TRBV12-3/TRBV12-4	NA	TRBJ1-1	TGTGCCAGCAGTTGGCAGATGAACACTGAAGCTTTCTTT	CASSWQMNTEAFF
NA	TRBV7-3	NA	TRBJ1-5	TGTGCCAGCAGCCCGGGACCGGTGGGGCCCCAGCATTTT	CASSPGPVGPQHF
NA	TRBV7-9	NA	TRBJ1-2	TGTGCCAGCAGCTTAGGGAGCTATGGCTACACCTTC	CASSLGSYGYTF
few	TRBV15	TRBD1	TRBJ1-1	TGTGCCACCGGGGAAGTGACAGGGGGATTCAACACTGAAGCTTTCTTT	CATGEVTGGFNTEAFF
few	TRBV15	NA	TRBJ1-1	TGTGCCACCAGCAGAGATCTCGGGCGAAACACTGAAGCTTTCTTT	CATSRDLGRNTEAFF
NA	TRBV28	TRBD2	TRBJ2-3	TGTGCCAGCAGTAACCCTAGCGGCCCCAGCGTCACGCAGTATTTT	CASSNPSGPSVTQYF
NA	TRBV5-1	TRBD2	TRBJ2-2	TGCGCCAGCAGCCCCGGGCTAGCGGGGGGCTCGGGCGGGGAGCTGTTTTTT	CASSPGLAGGSGGELFF
NA	TRBV5-6	NA	TRBJ2-7	TGTGCCAGCAGCTTGGTTCGGACAGCCGTTGGGGGCGAGCAGTACTTC	CASSLVRTAVGGEQYF
NA	TRBV5-1	NA	TRBJ2-4	TGCGCCAGCAGCTTGGATCGAGGGGGGGATCCCGCACAAAACATTCAGTACTTC	CASSLDRGGDPAQNIQYF
few	TRBV28	NA	TRBJ1-5	TGTGCCAGCAGTTCCGGCAATCAGCCCCAGCATTTT	CASSSGNQPQHF
NA	TRBV4-2	TRBD2	TRBJ2-1	TGTGCCAGCAGTCTCGGGGGGTACAATGAGCAGTTCTTC	CASSLGGYNEQFF
NA	TRBV5-8	NA	TRBJ1-1	TGTGCCAGCAGCCAAAGAGGGGGGGACGGTAGGGCTTTCTTT	CASSQRGGDGRAFF
NA	TRBV6-6	TRBD1	TRBJ1-3	TGTGCCAGCAGACGACGCCCGGGACAGGTATTGAACACCATATATTTT	CASRRRPGQVLNTIYF
NA	TRBV14	TRBD2	TRBJ2-4	TGTGCCAGCAGCCAAGATAGTCCAGCGGGAGTCCAAAACATTCAGTACTTC	CASSQDSPAGVQNIQYF
NA	TRBV7-9	NA	TRBJ2-6	TGTGCCAGCAGCTTAGGGGGGACATTCTCTGGGGCCAACGTCCTGACTTTC	CASSLGGTFSGANVLTF
NA	TRBV2	TRBD1	TRBJ1-1	TGTGCCAGCGATGGGACAGGAAGGTGGTTCACTGAAGCTTTCTTT	CASDGTGRWFTEAFF
NA	TRBV27	NA	TRBJ1-5	TGTGCCAGCAGTTTATCTCCGATCTTTGTGGACAAACTCAATCAGCCCCAGCATTTT	CASSLSPIFVDKLNQPQHF
few	TRBV27	TRBD2	TRBJ2-1	TGTGCCAGCAGTTTATTGGTGGGGGGGAACTACAATGAGCAGTTCTTC	CASSLLVGGNYNEQFF
NA	TRBV6-6	TRBD1	TRBJ2-5	TGTGCCAGCAGTTACCCCGGGACAGGACAAGAGACCCAGTACTTC	CASSYPGTGQETQYF
few	TRBV27	NA	TRBJ2-1	TGTGCCAGCAGTTTAAAAGGGTCCTACAATGAGCAGTTCTTC	CASSLKGSYNEQFF
NA	TRBV6-1	TRBD2	TRBJ2-7	TGTGCCAGCAGTGAAGCGGAGTTGGGGGGGGTTCGTTACTTC	CASSEAELGGVRYF
NA	TRBV6-5	TRBD2	TRBJ2-7	TGTGCCAGCAGTAAAACTAGCGGGAGGGCCTACGAGCAGTACTTC	CASSKTSGRAYEQYF
NA	TRBV10-1	NA	TRBJ2-4	TGCGCCAGCAGTGATTCGGGGGCGGACATTCAGTACTTC	CASSDSGADIQYF
NA	TRBV2	TRBD2	TRBJ2-7	TGTGCCACCGGGACTACCTACTCCTACGAGCAGTACTTC	CATGTTYSYEQYF
NA	TRBV6-1	TRBD1	TRBJ1-1	TGTGCCAGCAGTGACACAGGGGGCGATCGCACTGAAGCTTTCTTT	CASSDTGGDRTEAFF
NA	TRBV4-2	NA	TRBJ1-5	TGTGCCAGCAGCCAAGGCGAGGATTTGCGGCCCCAGCATTTT	CASSQGEDLRPQHF
once	TRBV3-1/TRBV3-2	NA	TRBJ2-1	TGTGCCAGCAGCCAAGAGTCAGCGAATGAGCAGTTCTTC	CASSQESANEQFF
NA	TRBV7-9	NA	TRBJ1-1	TGTGCCAGCAGCTTATTTGGGGGGCCAAACACTGAAGCTTTCTTT	CASSLFGGPNTEAFF
NA	TRBV11-3	TRBD2	TRBJ2-1	TGTGCCAGCCAGCTAGCGGGCACTTACAATGAGCAGTTCTTC	CASQLAGTYNEQFF
NA	TRBV10-2	NA	TRBJ2-1	TGCGCCAGCAGTGACACCCGCAGCTTTAGCTCCTACAATGAGCAGTTCTTC	CASSDTRSFSSYNEQFF
NA	TRBV28	NA	TRBJ2-1	TGTGCCAGCAGTTTTGGCAGATCCTACAATGAGCAGTTCTTC	CASSFGRSYNEQFF
NA	TRBV5-1	TRBD1	TRBJ2-7	TGCGCCAGCAGCGCCTGGGACAGGACGTCTTCCTACGAGCAGTACTTC	CASSAWDRTSSYEQYF
few	TRBV25-1	TRBD1	TRBJ1-6	TGTGCCAGCAGGGGGACAGGGGCCGGCGGTTCACCCCTCCACTTT	CASRGTGAGGSPLHF
NA	TRBV19	NA	TRBJ2-2	TGTGCCAGTAGCCCGGGATTCTCCACCGGGGAGCTGTTTTTT	CASSPGFSTGELFF
NA	TRBV11-2	NA	TRBJ1-1	TGTGCCAGCAGGGGTGTAAGTTGGCAGCAGCACGAAAACACTGAAGCTTTCTTT	CASRGVSWQQHENTEAFF
NA	TRBV21-1	NA	TRBJ2-7	TGTGCCAGCAGCAGAGGGGGAGGGGTGTCCTACGAGCAGTACTTC	CASSRGGGVSYEQYF